Listed below are T cell receptor beta chains from one sample, sequenced in a study of T cells in localized non-small cell lung cancer. Produced via immunoSEQ multiplex PCR; TCRdb's table is partial and in-frame only. Seen here are 20,000 or so clones, over 75% observed once, and the top ten hold 6.9%. The specimen comprised peripheral blood, sampled before any cancer treatment. These TCRs come from a woman aged 40-69 years with stage I lung adenocarcinoma. Each CDR3 is given with its conserved first and last residue. The D gene is left open where the match is weak. For some rows the clone size is stated as once, few or many, or as a class when expanded; others skip it.

d_call j_call v_call clone_size cdr3_aa cdr3_nt
. TRBJ2-5 TRBV29-1 . CSVELPLMTQYF TGCAGCGTTGAACTCCCTTTAATGACCCAGTACTTC
TRBD2 TRBJ2-1 TRBV18 . CASSPWGALAGSNEQFF TGTGCCAGCTCACCATGGGGGGCACTAGCGGGGTCGAATGAGCAGTTCTTC
TRBD2 TRBJ2-1 TRBV25-1 . CASIGLAGDLFF TGTGCCAGCATTGGGCTAGCGGGAGATCTGTTCTTC
. TRBJ1-2 TRBV18 . CASSQDIQEFGGYTF TGTGCCAGCTCACAGGACATACAAGAATTTGGCGGCTACACCTTC
. TRBJ1-1 TRBV18 . CASSKLQGVTEAFF TGTGCCAGCTCAAAGTTGCAGGGCGTCACTGAAGCTTTCTTT
. TRBJ1-2 TRBV28 . CASTSMGGIRRGGYTF TGTGCCAGCACCTCTATGGGGGGTATCAGGAGGGGTGGCTACACCTTC
. TRBJ2-7 TRBV27 . CASRGGPLYEQYF TGTGCCAGCAGGGGCGGCCCATTATACGAGCAGTACTTC
. TRBJ2-5 TRBV7-9 . CASSSSVRVWSEETQYF TGTGCCAGCAGCTCCTCCGTCCGAGTTTGGTCGGAAGAGACCCAGTACTTC
. TRBJ1-5 TRBV11-2 . CASSLEATQPQHF TGTGCCAGCAGCTTGGAGGCAACTCAGCCCCAGCATTTT
TRBD2 TRBJ2-7 TRBV30 . CAWTSGYEQYF TGTGCCTGGACTAGCGGGTACGAGCAGTACTTC
TRBD1 TRBJ2-5 TRBV10-3 once CAIRQGAQETQYF TGTGCCATCAGGCAGGGGGCCCAAGAGACCCAGTACTTC
TRBD1 TRBJ1-1 TRBV5-3 . CARSLGGTGTRGTEAFF TGTGCCAGAAGCTTGGGTGGGACAGGGACTCGGGGCACTGAAGCTTTCTTT
. TRBJ2-7 TRBV16 . CASSPWGQTYEQYF TGTGCCAGCAGCCCCTGGGGACAAACCTACGAGCAGTACTTC
TRBD1 TRBJ1-1 TRBV10-2 . CASNLQGATEAFF TGCGCCAGCAATCTTCAGGGGGCCACTGAAGCTTTCTTT
TRBD1 TRBJ1-1 TRBV7-2 . CASRYTGVARAFF TGTGCCAGCAGGTATACAGGGGTTGCAAGGGCTTTCTTT